This T cell receptor (beta chain) was observed in a study of cytomegalovirus exposure and HLA in healthy donors. The PCR employed 60 Vbeta primers together with 13 Jbeta primers. Here immunoSEQ multiplex PCR was the method, and the copy in TCRdb shows in-frame clones only, minus some. The table records roughly 110,000 clones, 82% of them present only once. General study points: Certain sequence variants were highly shared and formed a cluster, and this cluster was likely a sequencing artifact. Analyzed later, most CMV-associated TCR beta chains appeared HLA-restricted. Researchers had no immune exposure information except CMV serostatus available.

Comments on this clone: Its specificity is unknown.

Sequencing used PBMCs. The TCR originated in a man in his forties or fifties in good health and CMV-seronegative.

CDR3 residues: CASSARLGETQYF. DNA for the CDR3: TGTGCCAGCAGCGCAAGACTAGGGGAGACCCAGTACTTC. V is TRBV9 and J is TRBJ2-5, with D perhaps matching TRBD2 (6 bases). From germline, CDR1 is SGDLS and CDR2 YYNGEE. V was clipped by 3 bases and J by 5 bases, with 11 bases between them. This CDR3 comprises 13 residues.